The 5 T cell receptor beta chains in this list originate from one sample, sequenced in a study of blood T cell repertoires in COVID-19. The protocol was immunoSEQ multiplex PCR, while the TCRdb copy is restricted to in-frame clones and leaves out a portion. The sample has 97,000 or so clones; 80% to 95% are singletons. Specimen: peripheral blood. Receptors originate from a man aged 18 to 35 with acute or convalescent COVID-19.

The chain recombines TRBV11-2 with TRBJ1-1; no definite D call. This CDR3 spans 16 amino acids. Germline loops: CDR1 SGHAT, CDR2 FQNNGV. V was trimmed by 2 bases and J by 0 bases, leaving 13 bases between them. CDR3 in amino acids: CASSLHGSVMNTEAFF. The CDR3 nucleotides are TGTGCCAGCAGCTTACATGGCAGCGTAATGAACACTGAAGCTTTCTTT.

This clone appeared once. This chain links TRBV27 with TRBJ2-3; TRBD1 matches 7 bases. The ends lost 4 bases at V and 2 bases at J; junction bases unmatched: 9. The CDR3 runs to 16 residues. CDR1 and CDR2 (germline): MNHEY, SMNVEV (reference sequence). The DNA for the CDR3 is TGTGCCAGCAGTTCTTACCGGGACAGAGACACAGATACGCAGTATTTT. Translated: CASSSYRDRDTDTQYF.

The J gene is TRBJ2-2, the V gene TRBV3-1 (or the pseudogene TRBV3-2); D is undetermined. Germline V gene data show CDR1 as LGHDT and CDR2 as YNNKEL (reference sequence). Trimming left V 1 base short and J 5 bases short, with 23 bases between. This CDR3 is built from 19 residues. The CDR3: CASSQAAESGGRWTGELFF. In DNA, the CDR3 is TGTGCCAGCAGCCAAGCGGCAGAAAGTGGTGGGCGCTGGACCGGGGAGCTGTTTTTT.

The rearrangement joins TRBV7-9 to TRBJ1-4; no clear D. CDR1 is SEHNR, CDR2 FQNEAQ, per germline (reference sequence). CDR3 size: 15 residues. V was shortened by 4 bases and J by 2 bases, with 11 bases between the two germline ends. The CDR3, as DNA: TGTGCCAGCAGCTACCCGGGGATCACTAATGAAAAACTGTTTTTT. Amino acid sequence: CASSYPGITNEKLFF. Supplemented by reference TRBV7-9 and TRBJ1-4, the full variable domain reads DTGVSQNPRHKITKRGQNVTFRCDPISEHNRLYWYRQTLGQGPEFLTYFQNEAQLEKSRLLSDRFSAERPKGSFSTLEIQRTEQGDSAMYLCASSYPGITNEKLFFGSGTQLSVL.

This clone was found a few times. This chain joins TRBV27 and TRBJ1-4; perhaps TRBD1 as D (6 bases). V lost 2 bases and J 8 bases, leaving 12 bases between the germline ends. The CDR3 length is 14 residues. Germline V gene lookup returns CDR1 MNHEY and CDR2 SMNVEV (reference sequence). The CDR3 nucleotides read TGTGCCAGCAGTTTACACAGGGTAGGCGAAAAACTGTTTTTT. Protein product: CASSLHRVGEKLFF.